The 31 T cell receptor beta chains given below trace back to one sample, sequenced in a study of CD8+ T cells in alopecia areata. Extracted from the samples, RNA was reverse transcribed into cDNA to serve as the sequencing template. The repertoire was sequenced with immunoSEQ multiplex PCR; TCRdb's copy has only in-frame clones and lacks some. Singletons are absent from the sample, which has around 100,000 clones. Sequences were obtained from lesional skin. The receptors derive from a C3H/HeJ mouse with alopecia areata. The MHC haplotype recorded for the strain is H2-k.

This clone has more than one count but fewer than ten. The gene names given are mouse names. The read terminates 4 residues before the CDR3 end, so the remaining end is supplied by the germline J gene. The chain has TRBV16 and TRBJ2-7, with TRBD2 identical over 8 bases. CDR1 and CDR2 from the germline V gene are SGHSA and FRNQAP. This CDR3 comprises 14 residues. The trim removed 3 bases at V and 1 base at J, leaving 2 bases unmatched. The covered CDR3 bases are TGTGCAAGCAGCTTGGGGGACTGGTCCTAT. Amino acid sequence: CASSLGDWSY. The CDR3 in its entirety is CASSLGDWSYEQYF.

This clone was counted between two and nine times. The germline and genes are mouse ones. The read comes to an end 4 residues before the CDR3 does, leaving the germline J gene to fill in the end. The gene calls are TRBV13-3 and TRBJ2-4; weak D call: TRBD1 (5 bases). CDR3 length: 13 amino acids. The ends were cut back, 2 bases at V and 3 bases at J, with 7 bases in the middle. CDR1 NNHDY and CDR2 SYVADS come from the germline V gene. The chain's CDR3 is CASSEYRQNTLYF. CDR3 DNA, as far as it was read: TGTGCCAGCAGTGAATACAGGCAAAAC.

This clone was seen a few times. One end of the junction does not line up with germline, which may come from a read error. These gene names are mouse names. The CDR3 spells CICSADLGGNTGQLYF. CDR3 DNA (partial): TGCATCTGCAGTGCAGACCTGGGGGGCAACACCGGG. This chain joins TRBV1 and TRBJ2-2, with 8 positions matching TRBD2. The CDR3 is cut off 4 residues early in the read; its end comes from the germline J gene. The CDR3 sequence is 16 residues long. From germline, CDR1 is NSQYPW and CDR2 LRSPGD (reference sequence).

In its sample, this clone was seen a few times. The germline and genes are mouse ones. The read ends 4 residues early relative to the CDR3; the germline J gene fills the gap. The chain employs TRBV17 and TRBJ2-7; maybe TRBD1 (6 bases). The CDR3 runs 12 residues. CDR1 and CDR2 (germline): MNHDT, YYDKIL. CDR3 protein: CASRVRGYEQYF. CDR3 DNA (partial): TGTGCTAGCAGGGTCAGGGGTTAT.

This clone was picked up many times. The gene names here belong to mouse. The read ends 4 residues shy of where the CDR3 ends; the end is completed using the germline J gene. This chain links TRBV13-3 with TRBJ2-3; TRBD1 aligns across 7 bases. Germline values: CDR1 NNHDY, CDR2 SYVADS. This CDR3 has 16 amino acids. Losses at the gene ends were 0 bases for V and 0 bases for J; bases not matched to a gene: 4. The CDR3 DNA, read in part, is TGTGCCAGCAGTGATGCAGGGGGACAGAGTGCAGAA. Its protein is CASSDAGGQSAE. The whole CDR3 reads CASSDAGGQSAETLYF.

This clone showed up many times. Germline and genes here are mouse. With the read ending 4 residues before the CDR3 end, the germline J gene is used to fill in that end. The V call is TRBV31, the J call TRBJ2-1; no reliable D call. Trimming pared 0 bases from V and 4 bases from J, leaving 4 bases between. In germline, CDR1 is GKSSPN, CDR2 SITVG. The CDR3 is made up of 12 amino acids. The CDR3 bases that were read are TGTGCCTGGAGTCTGGGGTATGCT. Translation gives CAWSLGYA. The entire CDR3 protein is CAWSLGYAEQFF.

As for this clone: The genes are named according to mouse. The read is 4 residues too short to cover the CDR3 end, so that end is filled in from the germline J gene. The rearrangement uses TRBV1 and TRBJ2-7; possible D gene TRBD1, 6 bases. CDR3 length: 15 residues. Germline CDR1 reads NSQYPW; CDR2 reads LRSPGD (reference sequence). CDR3 sequence reads: CTCSADKWQGYEQYF. The sequenced CDR3 bases are TGCACCTGCAGTGCAGATAAGTGGCAGGGGTAT. Full variable domain (missing parts from reference TRBV1 and TRBJ2-7): VTLLEQNPRWRLVPRGQAVNLRCILKNSQYPWMSWYQQDLQKQLQWLFTLRSPGDKEVKSLPGADYLATRVTDTELRLQVANMSQGRTLYCTCSADKWQGYEQYFGPGTRLTVL.

About this clone: Gene names and germline refer to mouse. The read stops 4 residues short of the end of the CDR3; the missing end is completed from the germline J gene. The rearrangement links TRBV13-3 to TRBJ1-2, with 7 bases identical to TRBD1. This CDR3 has 13 residues. Germline V CDR1 and CDR2: NNHDY, SYVADS. V was pared by 4 bases and J by 4 bases, with 4 bases of the junction left unmatched. CDR3 bases read: TGTGCCAGCAGTCTCCGACAGGGCTCC. It yields the protein CASSLRQGS. The full CDR3 is CASSLRQGSDYTF.

This clone was seen many times. Gene names and germline refer to mouse. The CDR3 end is not reached by the read, which stops 4 residues before it; the germline J gene fills it in. V usage is TRBV13-3 and J usage is TRBJ2-4; 10 bases agree with TRBD2. Germline values: CDR1 NNHDY, CDR2 SYVADS. This CDR3 is 15 amino acids long. Trimming at V came to 2 bases and at J to 2 bases, leaving 2 bases not matched to a gene. The DNA read from the CDR3 is TGTGCCAGCAGTGACCTGGGGGGGCCTCAAAAC. It codes for CASSDLGGPQN. The entire CDR3 reads CASSDLGGPQNTLYF.

As to this clone: At residue 13, the TCRdb protein departs from the DNA translation, so the protein shown here was derived from the DNA itself. Mouse gene names and germline throughout. The read terminates 3 residues before the CDR3 end, so the remaining end is supplied by the germline J gene. The V gene is TRBV17, the J gene TRBJ1-3, with a tentative D call TRBD1 (6 bases). CDR1 and CDR2 from the germline V gene are MNHDT and YYDKIL. V lost 3 bases and J 0 bases, leaving 12 bases between the germline ends. The length of the CDR3 is 16 residues. The sequenced CDR3 bases are TGTGCTAGCAGTAGTACCGGGACAAATTCTGGAAATACG. Amino acids: CASSSTGTNSGNT. The entire CDR3 sequence reads CASSSTGTNSGNTLYF.

About this clone: Gene and germline names: mouse. CDR3 DNA (partial): TGTGCCAGCAGTGCCAGGGGCAACACCGGG. This encodes CASSARGNTG. The full CDR3 protein reads CASSARGNTGQLYF. J is TRBJ2-2 and V is TRBV13-3; weak D call: TRBD1 (6 bases). The read comes to an end 4 residues before the CDR3 does, leaving the germline J gene to fill in the end. With 3 bases removed from V and 2 bases from J, the gap between germline ends came to 8 bases. This CDR3 spans 14 amino acids. The germline gives CDR1 NNHDY, CDR2 SYVADS.

On this clone: Gene names and germline match the mouse. The DNA ends 4 residues before the CDR3 does, and the rest of the CDR3 is filled in from the germline J gene. This chain joins TRBV19 and TRBJ1-4; a possible D gene is TRBD1 (5 bases). CDR3 length: 13 amino acids. Germline V CDR1 and CDR2: FNHDT, SITEND (reference sequence). The CDR3 here is CASRSETAERLFF. The DNA read from the CDR3 is TGTGCCAGCAGATCCGAGACAGCCGAA. Complete variable domain (other parts from reference TRBV19 and TRBJ1-4): GGIITQTPKFLIGQEGQKLTLKCQQNFNHDTMYWYRQDSGKGLRLIYYSITENDLQKGDLSEGYDASREKKSSFSLTVTSAQKNEMAVFLCASRSETAERLFFGHGTKLSVL.

This clone was counted only a few times. There is a difference at residue 12 between the TCRdb protein and the DNA translation, so the protein given here was translated from the DNA. Gene names and germline match the mouse. The read falls 3 residues short of the CDR3 end, and the missing part is taken from the germline J gene. This chain links TRBV1 with TRBJ1-3, with unresolved D. The CDR3 spans 15 residues. Germline CDR1 NSQYPW, CDR2 LRSPGD (reference sequence). Trimming cost V 0 bases and J 2 bases, with 8 bases left between them. The part of the CDR3 DNA that was read is TGCACCTGCAGTGCAGATACCCAGCCTGGAAATACG. Residues: CTCSADTQPGNT. The whole CDR3 sequence reads CTCSADTQPGNTLYF.

Concerning this clone itself: Here the gene names and germline are mouse. The read ends 4 residues early relative to the CDR3; the germline J gene fills the gap. This chain joins TRBV1 and TRBJ1-1; D unclear. This CDR3 contains 15 residues. Germline V gives CDR1 NSQYPW, CDR2 LRSPGD (reference sequence). Trimming took 0 bases from V and 2 from J, leaving 10 bases between them. The CDR3 spells CTCSADPGDNTEVFF. CDR3 bases read: TGCACCTGCAGTGCAGATCCAGGAGACAACACA.

As for this clone: Genes and germline are mouse. The CDR3 goes on 4 residues after the read ends, and that part is filled in from the germline J gene. V usage is TRBV13-3 and J usage is TRBJ2-1; 13 bases agree with TRBD2. The CDR3 has 19 residues. Germline CDR1 is NNHDY and CDR2 is SYVADS. Trimming cost V 2 bases and J 3 bases; bases outside gene matches: 11. Partial CDR3 DNA: TGTGCCAGCAGTGAGAAGGGACAGGGGACTGGGGGGGGCTATGCT. Amino acid sequence: CASSEKGQGTGGGYA. The whole CDR3 is CASSEKGQGTGGGYAEQFF.

On this clone itself: Gene names denote mouse genes. The CDR3 end falls 4 residues outside the read, so it is completed with the germline J gene. V is TRBV13-3 and J is TRBJ2-2; 8 bases map to TRBD1. After removal of 3 bases from V and 2 bases from J, the junction contained 9 bases not matched to a gene. There are 17 residues in the CDR3. Germline CDR1 reads NNHDY; CDR2 reads SYVADS. CDR3 loop: CASSVLDRGSNTGQLYF. CDR3 DNA, as far as it was read: TGTGCCAGCAGTGTTCTAGACAGGGGATCGAACACCGGG.

Points on this clone: Gene names refer to mouse genes. The CDR3 goes on 4 residues after the read ends, and that part is filled in from the germline J gene. The chain uses TRBV19 and TRBJ1-2, with 7 nucleotides matching TRBD1. The CDR3 is 13 residues long. CDR1 and CDR2 (germline): FNHDT, SITEND (reference sequence). CDR3 amino acids: CASSIAQGDDYTF. CDR3 DNA (partial): TGTGCCAGCAGTATAGCTCAGGGGGAC.

This clone showed up just a few times. Gene names are the mouse ones. The CDR3 is cut off 4 residues early in the read; its end comes from the germline J gene. V usage is TRBV13-3 and J usage is TRBJ2-5, with a weak D call TRBD2 (6 bases). The CDR3 totals 14 residues. Germline CDR1 reads NNHDY; CDR2 reads SYVADS. The part of the CDR3 DNA that was read is TGTGCCAGCAGTGATGATCTGGGGCGGGAC. Translated: CASSDDLGRD. The complete CDR3 reads CASSDDLGRDTQYF. Combining the CDR3 with reference TRBV13-3 and TRBJ2-5 gives the whole variable domain EAAVTQSPRSKVAVTGGKVTLSCHQTNNHDYMYWYRQDTGHGLRLIHYSYVADSTEKGDIPDGYKASRPSQENFSLILELASLSQTAVYFCASSDDLGRDTQYFGPGTRLLVL.

This clone was seen more than once but under ten times. Germline and genes: mouse. The CDR3 end falls 4 residues outside the read, so it is completed with the germline J gene. J is TRBJ2-2 and V is TRBV1, with a weak D call TRBD1 (6 bases). The CDR3 consists of 14 residues. In germline, CDR1 is NSQYPW, CDR2 LRSPGD (reference sequence). Trimming shortened V by 7 bases and J by 1 base, and 10 bases separated the two germline ends. Partial CDR3 DNA: TGCACCTGCACCTACAGGGAAAACACCGGG. Protein sequence: CTCTYRENTG. The entire CDR3 protein is CTCTYRENTGQLYF.

This clone was seen only a few times. Here the gene names and germline are mouse. The read stops 4 residues short of the end of the CDR3; the missing end is completed from the germline J gene. The V and J genes are TRBV1 and TRBJ2-7; 11 bases are a match to TRBD2. This CDR3 is built from 17 residues. Per the germline V gene, CDR1 is NSQYPW and CDR2 is LRSPGD (reference sequence). V lost 0 bases, J lost 3 bases, and 7 bases stayed unmatched. This chain's CDR3 is CTCSADPGTGGIYEQYF. The part of the CDR3 DNA that was read is TGCACCTGCAGTGCAGATCCGGGGACTGGGGGTATCTAT.

On this clone: Gene names denote mouse genes. CDR3 residues: CASRHGTGGNERLFF. The CDR3 bases that were read are TGTGCTAGCAGACATGGGACAGGGGGCAACGAA. The rearrangement links TRBV17 to TRBJ1-4; TRBD1 agrees at 11 bases. The read ends 4 residues before the CDR3 terminus; that terminus is restored from the germline J gene. V lost 6 bases and J lost 4; bases outside the gene matches: 4. The CDR3 is made up of 15 amino acids. CDR1 and CDR2 (germline): MNHDT, YYDKIL.

This clone showed up just a few times. The protein TCRdb lists differs from the translation of the DNA at residue 11; the protein given here is translated from the DNA itself. Gene names refer to mouse genes. The read is 3 residues too short to cover the CDR3 end, so that end is filled in from the germline J gene. The chain combines TRBV19 with TRBJ1-3; 8 nucleotides match TRBD1. CDR1 and CDR2 from the germline V gene are FNHDT and SITEND (reference sequence). CDR3 length: 14 residues. V shed 2 bases and J 8 bases; nucleotides not matched to a gene: 6. Partial CDR3 DNA: TGTGCCAGCAGTATTCCAGGGGGCGAGGATACG. Translated: CASSIPGGEDT. The whole CDR3 region reads CASSIPGGEDTLYF. The variable domain in full, with the rest retrieved from reference TRBV19 and TRBJ1-3, is GGIITQTPKFLIGQEGQKLTLKCQQNFNHDTMYWYRQDSGKGLRLIYYSITENDLQKGDLSEGYDASREKKSSFSLTVTSAQKNEMAVFLCASSIPGGEDTLYFGEGSRLIVV.

This clone was seen more than once but under ten times. The gene names here belong to mouse. The read comes to an end 4 residues before the CDR3 does, leaving the germline J gene to fill in the end. The chain recombines TRBV13-3 with TRBJ1-4; D is undetermined. The CDR3 covers 12 residues. V gave up 7 bases and J gave up 4 bases, with 8 bases separating them. Germline assignment: CDR1 NNHDY and CDR2 SYVADS. The CDR3 bases that were read are TGTGCCAGCTCGCAGAACAACGAA. Translation gives CASSQNNE. The full CDR3 protein is CASSQNNERLFF.

This clone occurred a few times. The gene symbols are mouse symbols. The read terminates 4 residues before the CDR3 end, so the remaining end is supplied by the germline J gene. The rearrangement joins TRBV13-3 to TRBJ2-2; TRBD2 aligns across 10 bases. CDR1 and CDR2 (germline): NNHDY, SYVADS. The V and J ends lost 2 bases and 1 base, in that order; junction bases with no gene match: 2. There are 16 residues in the CDR3. The chain's CDR3 is CASSERDWGNTGQLYF. The sequenced part of the CDR3 DNA is TGTGCCAGCAGTGAAAGGGACTGGGGAAACACCGGG.

Concerning this clone: Gene names are mouse gene names. The CDR3 end falls 4 residues outside the read, so it is completed with the germline J gene. J is TRBJ2-3 and V is TRBV19; D is perhaps TRBD1 (6 bases). Germline CDR1 is FNHDT and CDR2 is SITEND (reference sequence). The ends were cut back, 2 bases at V and 1 base at J, with 14 bases in the middle. There are 16 residues in the CDR3. CDR3 residues: CASSMGRGRGAETLYF. Incomplete CDR3 DNA: TGTGCCAGCAGTATGGGCAGGGGACGGGGTGCAGAA.

As to this clone: Germline and genes here are mouse. From the germline J gene comes the end of the CDR3, since the read stops 4 residues before it. The chain recombines TRBV13-2 with TRBJ2-1; TRBD2 matches at 9 bases. Looked up from germline, CDR1 is NNHNN and CDR2 is SYGAGS (reference sequence). The ends lost 1 base at V and 1 base at J; junction bases unmatched: 6. The CDR3 covers 17 residues. CDR3 residues: CASGDPSGGVNYAEQFF. The part of the CDR3 DNA that was read is TGTGCCAGCGGTGATCCCTCTGGGGGGGTCAACTATGCT.

In the case of this clone: At residue 13, the DNA translation does not agree with TCRdb's protein; the protein displayed here is the one encoded by the DNA. Mouse gene names and germline throughout. The read ends 3 residues shy of where the CDR3 ends; the end is completed using the germline J gene. J is TRBJ1-3 and V is TRBV19; 10 positions agree with TRBD1. V lost 4 bases to trimming and J lost 0 bases; unmatched junction nucleotides: 4. Germline CDR1 FNHDT, CDR2 SITEND (reference sequence). CDR3 length equals 16 residues. The CDR3 bases that were read are TGTGCCAGCAGTGCGGGACAGGGGTATTCTGGAAATACG. It codes for CASSAGQGYSGNT. In full, the CDR3 is CASSAGQGYSGNTLYF. Together with reference TRBV19 and TRBJ1-3, the CDR3 gives the full variable domain: GGIITQTPKFLIGQEGQKLTLKCQQNFNHDTMYWYRQDSGKGLRLIYYSITENDLQKGDLSEGYDASREKKSSFSLTVTSAQKNEMAVFLCASSAGQGYSGNTLYFGEGSRLIVV.

This clone was seen more than once but under ten times. TCRdb lists a protein that is different at residue 10 from the translated DNA; the protein given here uses the DNA translation. Genes and germline are mouse. The DNA ends 3 residues before the CDR3 does, and the rest of the CDR3 is filled in from the germline J gene. The chain combines TRBV13-3 with TRBJ1-3; possibly TRBD1 for D (5 bases). In germline, CDR1 is NNHDY, CDR2 SYVADS. V shed 6 bases and J shed 3 bases, with 10 bases lying between them. The CDR3 has 13 residues. The CDR3 DNA, read in part, is TGTGCCAGCAATCGCAGGGATGGAAATACG. Encoded protein: CASNRRDGNT. The entire CDR3 protein is CASNRRDGNTLYF.

Notes on this clone: The germline and genes are mouse ones. With the read ending 4 residues before the CDR3 end, the germline J gene is used to fill in that end. The gene calls are TRBV1 and TRBJ2-5; D uncertain. The germline V gene has CDR1 NSQYPW and CDR2 LRSPGD (reference sequence). This CDR3 comprises 14 residues. The DNA read from the CDR3 is TGCACCTGCAGTGCGCGCCTGGAAGAAGAC. Translated, it gives CTCSARLEED. The whole CDR3 is CTCSARLEEDTQYF.

There are many counts of this clone. Gene names follow the mouse nomenclature. Other DNA sequences in the sample encode the same CDR3. Incomplete CDR3 DNA: TGTGCCAGCAGACAGGGTCGACAAAAC. Its translation: CASRQGRQN. The full CDR3 reads CASRQGRQNTLYF. The rearrangement links TRBV13-3 to TRBJ2-4; a weak D match, TRBD1 (6 bases). The read stops 4 residues short of the end of the CDR3; the missing end is completed from the germline J gene. CDR3 length: 13 amino acids. The ends were cut back, 5 bases at V and 3 bases at J, with 10 bases in the middle. Germline V lookup: CDR1 NNHDY, CDR2 SYVADS.

For this clone: The listed genes are named as in mouse. The missing CDR3 end, 4 residues past where the read stops, is filled in from the germline J gene. Other DNA variants within this sample encode the same CDR3. This chain uses TRBV19 with TRBJ2-3, with 8 bases identical to TRBD1. There are 15 residues in the CDR3. The germline V gene encodes CDR1 FNHDT and CDR2 SITEND (reference sequence). V gave up 2 bases and J gave up 1 base; unmatched junction bases: 3. The sequenced CDR3 bases are TGTGCCAGCAGTATTTTGGGACAGGGTGCAGAA. Translating gives CASSILGQGAE. In full, the CDR3 reads CASSILGQGAETLYF.